The clone carrying this TCR beta chain was detected only once. V lost 0 bases, J lost 1 base, and 7 bases lay in between. Germline-derived CDR1 and CDR2 are WNHNN and SYGVQD (reference sequence). The CDR3 loop spans 15 amino acids. The entry originates in a study of Ad26.COV2.S vaccination and SARS-CoV-2 variants. Method: immunoSEQ multiplex PCR; TCRdb's copy keeps in-frame clones and lacks some. This table has 400,000 to 450,000 clones, roughly 90% appearing once. Treatment noted: around 19 received Ad26.COV2.S at low or high dose, single or two shots; roughly five received placebo; per-sample allocation not given. Day 63 after the first injection of vaccine or placebo was the sampling time.

This clonotype originated in a person aged 18-65 years who received the Ad26.COV2.S COVID-19 vaccine or a placebo. This chain joins TRBV10-1 and TRBJ2-4; possibly TRBD2 for D (5 bases). The sequences come from peripheral blood, collected in a trial of Ad26.COV2.S vaccine versus placebo. The CDR3 DNA sequence: TGCGCCAGCAGTGAGTCACGCGGGGCCAAAAACATTCAGTACTTC. Protein sequence: CASSESRGAKNIQYF.